This entry features one TCR beta chain sequence. The data belong to a study of glioma-infiltrating T cells after dendritic cell vaccination. Per the germline V gene, CDR1 is SQVTM and CDR2 is ANQGSEA. The V gene lost 4 bases and the J gene lost 1 base, with 13 bases spanning the gap. The CDR3 spans 15 residues. Time point described: after dendritic cell vaccination, including at tumor progression/relapse. The protocol was immunoSEQ multiplex PCR, while the TCRdb copy is restricted to in-frame clones and leaves out a portion. This sample has about 91,000 clones, with 75% to 90% found just once. This TCR was recovered from a human donor with glioblastoma. The chain employs TRBV29-1 and TRBJ1-4; possibly TRBD1 for D (5 bases). Sequenced material: blood, taken after dendritic cell vaccination. CDR3 sequence reads: CSVGPSGVTNEKLFF. The DNA of the CDR3 is TGCAGCGTTGGCCCCTCGGGGGTAACTAATGAAAAACTGTTTTTT. The full variable domain, with the rest looked up from reference TRBV29-1 and TRBJ1-4, is SAVISQKPSRDICQRGTSLTIQCQVDSQVTMMFWYRQQPGQSLTLIATANQGSEATYESGFVIDKFPISRPNLTFSTLTVSNMSPEDSSIYLCSVGPSGVTNEKLFFGSGTQLSVL.